Described below is a single TCR beta chain sequence and its context. This record belongs to a study of blood T cell repertoires in COVID-19. Some clones are missing from TCRdb's copy, which holds only in-frame ones; the method was immunoSEQ multiplex PCR. The profile shows around 310,000 clones, 90% of them singletons. This receptor was identified in a woman aged 35 to 49 with COVID-19, enrolled during active disease. Sequencing used peripheral blood.

The CDR3 DNA follows: TGTGCCAGCAGTTATATTACAGGTTACAATGAGCAGTTCTTC. Its translation is CASSYITGYNEQFF. J is TRBJ2-1 and V is TRBV11-2; the D gene is possibly TRBD1 (5 bases). The V and J ends lost 6 bases and 4 bases respectively, with 13 bases between them. Germline-derived CDR1 and CDR2 are SGHAT and FQNNGV. CDR3 length: 14 amino acids.